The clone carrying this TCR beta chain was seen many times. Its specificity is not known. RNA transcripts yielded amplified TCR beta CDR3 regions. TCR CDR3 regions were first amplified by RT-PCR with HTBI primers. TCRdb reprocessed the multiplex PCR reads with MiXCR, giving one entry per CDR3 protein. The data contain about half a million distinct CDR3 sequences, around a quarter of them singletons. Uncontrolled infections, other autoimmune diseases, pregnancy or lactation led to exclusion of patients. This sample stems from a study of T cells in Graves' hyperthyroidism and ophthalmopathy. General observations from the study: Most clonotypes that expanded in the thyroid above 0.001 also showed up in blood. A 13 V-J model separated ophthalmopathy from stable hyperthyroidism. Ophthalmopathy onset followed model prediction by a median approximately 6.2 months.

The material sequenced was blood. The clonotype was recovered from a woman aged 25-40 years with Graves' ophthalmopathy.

CDR3 sequence (DNA): TGTGCCTGGAGTTTTGACGATTCCTACGAGCAGTACTTC. Its translation is CAWSFDDSYEQYF. The chain couples TRBV30 to TRBJ2-7, with D uncertain. Germline assignment: CDR1 GTSNPN and CDR2 SVGIG (reference sequence). Trimming removed 2 bases at V and 1 base at J, with 9 bases between. The CDR3 runs to 13 residues.